The T cell receptor beta chain under discussion was sequenced for a study of control samples from healthy donors and cancer patients. Here immunoSEQ multiplex PCR was the method, and the copy in TCRdb shows in-frame clones only, minus some. The sample has 100,000 to 150,000 clones, 75% to 95% seen once. This clone occurred once. V lost 1 base and J 6 bases, leaving 10 bases between the germline ends. Germline V gene data show CDR1 as SGHRS and CDR2 as YFSETQ. CDR3 length: 14 residues. The gene calls are TRBV5-1 and TRBJ1-4, with D perhaps matching TRBD1 (5 bases). This clonotype originated in a man aged 40-49 years in good health. Sequenced material: blood. Here the CDR3 DNA reads TGCGCCAGCAGCTTGACAGCGGGGGATGAAAAACTGTTTTTT. Amino acids: CASSLTAGDEKLFF.